This T cell receptor beta chain was documented in a study of regulatory T cells in long-lasting Graves disease. Whole-study findings and limits: Comparison showed that persistent patients shared more public clonotypes (2,741) than new patients (966).

Building of the TCR beta libraries involved iRepertoire HTBI primers and Arm-PCR of CDR3 regions. MiXCR, run by TCRdb on the multiplex PCR reads, gives a single entry per CDR3 protein. The data show approximately 400,000 distinct CDR3 sequences, 14% to 15% seen once. This sample's time point: newly diagnosed GD, antithyroid drugs for less than 3 months. The TCR library was made from RNA that had been extracted from PBMCs in TRIzol. Diagnosis followed American Thyroid Association guidelines for Graves' disease. The CDR3 is made up of 15 amino acids. The V gene end was trimmed by 0 bases and the J gene end by 4 bases; junction bases not matched to a gene: 3. Germline loops: CDR1 MNHEY, CDR2 SVGAGI. This clonotype turned up a few times. Its antigen is undetermined. This sample also belongs to another study, concerning T cells in Graves' hyperthyroidism and ophthalmopathy.

The sequence came from a woman aged 25 to 39 with Graves disease. The source material was peripheral blood mononuclear cells (PBMCs), sampled at new diagnosis, from a patient treated with antithyroid drugs. The chain recombines TRBV6-5 with TRBJ2-4, with 7 bases matching TRBD1. The CDR3 region is CASSYSKTGKNIQYF. The CDR3, as DNA: TGTGCCAGCAGTTACTCGAAGACAGGGAAAAACATTCAGTACTTC.